The rows below give T cell receptor beta chains drawn from one sample of a study of T cells expressing NK-cell markers. TCRdb reprocessed the 5' RACE reads, with one entry per CDR3 protein and no DNA. The repertoire shows roughly 120,000 distinct CDR3 sequences; the top ten hold about 18%. Source material: blood T cells: a sorted CD56 or NKG2C T cell subset, CD4+ or CD8+ T cells, or bulk PBMC T cells (not recorded which). The receptors shown here come from a woman aged 18-70 years in good health. Each CDR3 is given with its conserved first and last residue. Size values are once, few and many counts, or a class for expanded clones, and some rows have none.

v_call: TRBV7-8
j_call: TRBJ2-3
clone_size: -
cdr3_aa: CASLAGVTDTQYF

v_call: TRBV12-3/TRBV12-4
j_call: TRBJ2-7
clone_size: -
cdr3_aa: CASSRTETSGSPYEQYF

v_call: TRBV7-8
j_call: TRBJ2-2
clone_size: -
cdr3_aa: CASSSWRNRPGDGELFF

v_call: TRBV20-1
j_call: TRBJ2-1
clone_size: -
cdr3_aa: CSASGRSYNEQFF

v_call: TRBV11-2
j_call: TRBJ2-7
clone_size: -
cdr3_aa: CASSLLAGGITYEQYF

v_call: TRBV5-1
j_call: TRBJ1-3
clone_size: -
cdr3_aa: CASSADSLSGNTIYF

v_call: TRBV5-5
j_call: TRBJ1-1
clone_size: -
cdr3_aa: CASSLTRGPGILDTEAFF

v_call: TRBV27
j_call: TRBJ2-3
clone_size: -
cdr3_aa: CASSFSADTQYF

v_call: TRBV27
j_call: TRBJ2-1
clone_size: -
cdr3_aa: CASSPSAALGQFF

v_call: TRBV27
j_call: TRBJ2-3
clone_size: -
cdr3_aa: CASGDRAWRGPQYF

v_call: TRBV4-3
j_call: TRBJ1-1
clone_size: -
cdr3_aa: CASSQGQGAGTEAFF

v_call: TRBV12-3/TRBV12-4
j_call: TRBJ1-2
clone_size: -
cdr3_aa: CASSLTGGAGYGYTF

v_call: TRBV28
j_call: TRBJ2-7
clone_size: medium-sized
cdr3_aa: CASSLISGSSYEQYF

v_call: TRBV9
j_call: TRBJ2-7
clone_size: -
cdr3_aa: CASSVTGSYEQYF

v_call: TRBV3-1
j_call: TRBJ1-2
clone_size: -
cdr3_aa: CASSQEQGDGYTF

v_call: TRBV29-1
j_call: TRBJ2-5
clone_size: -
cdr3_aa: CSVAGGRETQYF

v_call: TRBV24-1
j_call: TRBJ2-3
clone_size: -
cdr3_aa: CATSDFQRGGEHTQYF

v_call: TRBV6-2/TRBV6-3
j_call: TRBJ2-5
clone_size: -
cdr3_aa: CASGLFAGTQETQYF

v_call: TRBV29-1
j_call: TRBJ2-1
clone_size: -
cdr3_aa: CSVLASRGAHNEQFF

v_call: TRBV30
j_call: TRBJ2-7
clone_size: -
cdr3_aa: CAWSQLLAGGVEQYF

v_call: TRBV7-8
j_call: TRBJ2-3
clone_size: -
cdr3_aa: CASTPSSGGRSTDTQYF

v_call: TRBV5-6
j_call: TRBJ2-1
clone_size: -
cdr3_aa: CASSLGEDPPRRDEQFF

v_call: TRBV15
j_call: TRBJ2-3
clone_size: -
cdr3_aa: CATGRGSTDTQYF

v_call: TRBV10-3
j_call: TRBJ2-7
clone_size: -
cdr3_aa: CAISSPFSGPPNYEQYF

v_call: TRBV4-2
j_call: TRBJ2-1
clone_size: -
cdr3_aa: CASSQEHGYNEQFF

v_call: TRBV5-3
j_call: TRBJ2-1
clone_size: -
cdr3_aa: CAILSQAGGLPTYNEQFF

v_call: TRBV20-1
j_call: TRBJ1-2
clone_size: -
cdr3_aa: CSASIPGETSGYGYTF

v_call: TRBV12-3/TRBV12-4
j_call: TRBJ1-1
clone_size: -
cdr3_aa: CASSFGPGQGNTEAFF

v_call: TRBV9
j_call: TRBJ2-7
clone_size: -
cdr3_aa: CASSVEGTNSYEQYF

v_call: TRBV7-3
j_call: TRBJ1-1
clone_size: -
cdr3_aa: CASSQPGGEAFF

v_call: TRBV24-1
j_call: TRBJ2-2
clone_size: -
cdr3_aa: CATSGRRGTVPASNTGELFF

v_call: TRBV7-9
j_call: TRBJ1-3
clone_size: -
cdr3_aa: CASSLPDRVEDTIYF

v_call: TRBV19
j_call: TRBJ1-1
clone_size: -
cdr3_aa: CASSMGTAWPTEAFF

v_call: TRBV27
j_call: TRBJ1-2
clone_size: -
cdr3_aa: CASSFAGTDTNYGYTF

v_call: TRBV20-1
j_call: TRBJ2-7
clone_size: -
cdr3_aa: CSASNRGLSYEQYF

v_call: TRBV27
j_call: TRBJ1-5
clone_size: -
cdr3_aa: CASRHTGGNQPQHF

v_call: TRBV20-1
j_call: TRBJ2-3
clone_size: -
cdr3_aa: CSARQVDTQYF

v_call: TRBV15
j_call: TRBJ1-5
clone_size: -
cdr3_aa: CATSPTVGQGGQPQHF

v_call: TRBV20-1
j_call: TRBJ2-2
clone_size: -
cdr3_aa: CSAGEASGPTGELFF

v_call: TRBV20-1
j_call: TRBJ2-7
clone_size: -
cdr3_aa: CSARGQGPAEWQYF

v_call: TRBV7-8
j_call: TRBJ1-1
clone_size: -
cdr3_aa: CASTRTGGGNTEAFF

v_call: TRBV12-3/TRBV12-4
j_call: TRBJ1-4
clone_size: -
cdr3_aa: CASSRDFREKLFF

v_call: TRBV10-2
j_call: TRBJ2-3
clone_size: -
cdr3_aa: CASSEGLAGTRDTQYF

v_call: TRBV5-1
j_call: TRBJ2-1
clone_size: -
cdr3_aa: CASSLGLVRSPYSYNEQFF

v_call: TRBV7-9
j_call: TRBJ1-2
clone_size: -
cdr3_aa: CASSLGAGGSGYTF